This entry features one T cell receptor beta chain sequence. Its antigen is still unknown. This CDR3 region has 15 residues. Germline CDR1 is SGDLS and CDR2 is YYNGEE. Deletions cut 4 bases from V and 5 bases from J, with 19 bases between. The sample belongs to a study of T cell clonotyping in hematopoietic cell transplantation. Findings and limits, study-wide: Without cell sorting, CD4 versus CD8 contributions remain unresolved. Few recipient clonotypes overlapped donors; over 95% were de novo at given depth. Graft donor and pretransplant recipient Inverse Simpson Index values predicted broader posttransplant TCR diversity. Recipient TCR diversity dropped after transplant; expanded clonotypes rose from day 30 to 180.

Produced via immunoSEQ multiplex PCR; TCRdb's table is partial and in-frame only. Of about 12,000 clones in the sample, 89% were seen once. Sequencing input: peripheral blood mononuclear cells. This TCR came from a human donor who either received an allogeneic hematopoietic cell transplant for a myeloid malignancy or was a related donor (not recorded which). Some clones in this sample may be carry-over from other donors' samples. The chain links TRBV9 to TRBJ2-7, with D possibly being TRBD2 (6 bases). CDR3 protein: CASSSLGGYVDEQYF. Written as DNA, the CDR3 is TGTGCCAGCAGCTCCTTGGGGGGATATGTCGACGAGCAGTACTTC.